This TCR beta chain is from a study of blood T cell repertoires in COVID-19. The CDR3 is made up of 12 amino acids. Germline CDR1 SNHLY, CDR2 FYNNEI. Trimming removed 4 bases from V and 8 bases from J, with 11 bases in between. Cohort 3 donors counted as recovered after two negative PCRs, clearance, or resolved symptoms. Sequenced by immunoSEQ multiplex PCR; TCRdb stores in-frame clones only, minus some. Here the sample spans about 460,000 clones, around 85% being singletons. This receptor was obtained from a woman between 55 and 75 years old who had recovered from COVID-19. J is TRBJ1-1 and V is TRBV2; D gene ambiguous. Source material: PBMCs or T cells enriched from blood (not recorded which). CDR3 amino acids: CASSAGRGEAFF. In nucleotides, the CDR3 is TGTGCCAGCAGTGCGGGCCGGGGAGAAGCTTTCTTT.